What follows are 32 T cell receptor beta chains derived from one specimen sequenced in a study of shared clonotypes between healthy human individuals. Profiled with immunoSEQ multiplex PCR; TCRdb holds only in-frame clones, not every one. The sample holds about 960,000 clones, over 75% seen once. Material for sequencing was memory CD4+ T cells sorted from blood. The subset here: CD45RA-negative fraction. The receptors were gathered from a man aged 18 to 30 in good health.

A word on this clone: Its ends do not fully match the called genes, so a read error is possible. V and J are TRBV5-1 and TRBJ1-1; D not certain. In germline, CDR1 is SGHRS, CDR2 YFSETQ. The CDR3 contains 13 residues. The CDR3 spells CASRLGQNTEAFF. In DNA form, the CDR3 reads TGCGCCAGCAGGTTGGGCCAGAACACTGAAGCTTTCTTT. The full variable domain, completed using reference TRBV5-1 and TRBJ1-1, is KAGVTQTPRYLIKTRGQQVTLSCSPISGHRSVSWYQQTPGQGLQFLFEYFSETQRNKGNFPGRFSGRQFSNSRSEMNVSTLELGDSALYLCASRLGQNTEAFFGQGTRLTVV.

CDR3 loop: CASSFGSQETQYF. The CDR3 bases are TGTGCCAGCAGCTTTGGTAGCCAAGAGACCCAGTACTTC. This chain joins TRBV5-4 and TRBJ2-5; D not resolved. Trimming took 2 bases from V and 1 from J, leaving 6 bases between them. This CDR3 has 13 amino acids. CDR1 SGHNT and CDR2 YYREEE come from the germline V gene (reference sequence).

V usage is TRBV7-2 and J usage is TRBJ2-3; D might be TRBD2 (6 bases). V was trimmed by 3 bases and J by 3 bases, leaving 22 bases between them. Germline V gene lookup returns CDR1 SGHTA and CDR2 FQGNSA. The CDR3 totals 18 residues. The CDR3 DNA sequence: TGTGCCAGCAGCTTTCGAGGGACTTCCGTTGATCGGACAGATACGCAGTATTTT. Translation: CASSFRGTSVDRTDTQYF.

This chain connects TRBV6-1 to TRBJ1-6; TRBD1 is a possible D gene (5 bases). V lost 6 bases to trimming and J lost 7 bases, with 10 bases between them. Germline V CDR1 and CDR2: MNHNS, SASEGT. The CDR3 contains 13 residues. CDR3 DNA: TGTGCCAGCAGCCCAGGGTCGAATTCACCCCTCCACTTT. It is translated as CASSPGSNSPLHF.

The chain carries TRBV10-3 and TRBJ2-1; D remains unclear. The V end lost 3 bases, the J end lost 7 bases, and 7 bases lay between the germline ends. CDR3 length: 12 amino acids. Germline CDR1 and CDR2: ENHRY and SYGVKD. The CDR3 DNA is TGTGCCATCAGTGAAGGGCCGAATGAGCAGTTCTTC. It encodes CAISEGPNEQFF.

This clone appeared many times. In the same sample, other DNA sequences code for this CDR3. V gene TRBV18 combines with J gene TRBJ1-1; no firm D call. Germline V gives CDR1 KGHSH, CDR2 LQKENI. The CDR3 spans 13 residues. V shed 3 bases and J shed 2 bases, with 7 bases lying between them. The CDR3 protein is CASSPDVNTEAFF. CDR3 coding DNA: TGTGCCAGCTCACCGGACGTAAACACTGAAGCTTTCTTT.

The V call is TRBV19, the J call TRBJ2-7; 7 bases agree with TRBD1. In germline, CDR1 is LNHDA, CDR2 SQIVND (reference sequence). The CDR3 totals 13 residues. V shed 5 bases, J shed 3 bases, and the junction held 4 bases outside the gene matches. The CDR3 region has the DNA TGTGCCAGTAGTGGGAGACAGGGCTACGAGCAGTACTTC. Protein product: CASSGRQGYEQYF.

This clone has only a few counts. The chain has TRBV29-1 and TRBJ2-5, with TRBD1 identical over 10 bases. The DNA end favors TRBJ2-7, so the J call may be wrong. Germline V lookup: CDR1 SQVTM, CDR2 ANQGSEA. This CDR3 region has 14 residues. CDR3 in amino acids: CSAVRGTGVYEQYF. The CDR3 DNA is TGCAGCGCCGTCCGAGGGACAGGGGTCTACGAGCAGTACTTC.

The chain links TRBV9 to TRBJ1-2, with TRBD1 matching 12 bases. The J segment lost 6 bases and the V segment lost 5 bases, leaving 11 bases of the junction unmatched. Germline CDR1 SGDLS, CDR2 YYNGEE. This CDR3 contains 16 residues. CDR3 residues: CASSFLPGQGADGYTF. DNA for the CDR3: TGTGCCAGCAGTTTTCTCCCGGGACAGGGGGCTGATGGCTACACCTTC.

V usage is TRBV6-6 and J usage is TRBJ1-6, with 9 bases fitting TRBD1. V dropped 5 bases and J dropped 6; count of bases not matched to a gene: 5. This CDR3 contains 15 residues. Germline V gives CDR1 MNHNY, CDR2 SVGAGI (reference sequence). The DNA of the CDR3 is TGTGCCAGCAGTCGTGCGGGACAGGGTAATTCACCCCTCCACTTT. Translated: CASSRAGQGNSPLHF.

This clone has a single count. This chain links TRBV18 with TRBJ1-4; D perhaps matches TRBD1 (5 bases). Germline loops: CDR1 KGHSH, CDR2 LQKENI. CDR3 size: 16 residues. Trimming shortened V by 1 base and J by 4 bases, and 13 bases separated the two germline ends. The chain's CDR3 is CASSPQGRQFNEKLFF. The CDR3 DNA sequence: TGTGCCAGCTCACCACAGGGGCGACAGTTTAATGAAAAACTGTTTTTT.

The V gene is TRBV30, the J gene TRBJ2-3; the D is unclear. The CDR3 totals 13 residues. The germline gives CDR1 GTSNPN, CDR2 SVGIG (reference sequence). The V end was cut by 4 bases, the J end by 0 bases, with 8 bases between. The CDR3 sequence: CAWIRSSTDTQYF. As DNA, the CDR3 is TGTGCCTGGATTCGGTCTAGCACAGATACGCAGTATTTT. Combining the CDR3 with reference TRBV30 and TRBJ2-3 gives the whole variable domain SQTIHQWPATLVQPVGSPLSLECTVEGTSNPNLYWYRQAAGRGLQLLFYSVGIGQISSEVPQNLSASRPQDRQFILSSKKLLLSDSGFYLCAWIRSSTDTQYFGPGTRLTVL.

This rearrangement joins TRBV10-3 to TRBJ1-6; a possible D gene is TRBD1 (6 bases). Germline V lookup: CDR1 ENHRY, CDR2 SYGVKD. V was clipped by 2 bases and J by 6 bases, with 14 bases between them. This CDR3 spans 16 amino acids. The CDR3 region is CAISEMKQGINSPLHF. The CDR3 coding sequence is TGTGCCATCAGTGAGATGAAACAGGGTATTAATTCACCCCTCCACTTT.

V usage is TRBV5-4 and J usage is TRBJ2-7; 12 nucleotides align to TRBD2. The length of the CDR3 is 15 residues. The V gene's germline CDR1 is SGHNT and CDR2 YYREEE (reference sequence). J was trimmed by 4 bases and V by 2 bases; bases with no gene match: 4. The CDR3 loop is CASSFIGLAGYEQYF. The DNA of the CDR3 is TGTGCCAGCAGCTTTATAGGACTAGCGGGATACGAGCAGTACTTC.

The chain uses TRBV7-2 and TRBJ2-5, with 9 bases identical to TRBD1. V lost 5 bases, J lost 1 base, and 2 bases stayed unmatched. Germline V gene sequence: CDR1 SGHTA, CDR2 FQGNSA. The CDR3 length is 14 residues. This CDR3 is CASSRDRAQETQYF. The CDR3 nucleotides read TGTGCCAGCAGCAGGGACAGGGCCCAAGAGACCCAGTACTTC. Based on the CDR3 plus reference TRBV7-2 and TRBJ2-5, the full variable domain is GAGVSQSPSNKVTEKGKDVELRCDPISGHTALYWYRQSLGQGLEFLIYFQGNSAPDKSGLPSDRFSAERTGGSVSTLTIQRTQQEDSAVYLCASSRDRAQETQYFGPGTRLLVL.

The chain carries TRBV28 and TRBJ2-7, with D possibly being TRBD1 (5 bases). Germline V gives CDR1 MDHEN, CDR2 SYDVKM. Trimming cost V 2 bases and J 4 bases, with 6 bases left between them. The CDR3 is 12 amino acids. The CDR3 spells CASSLAGYEQYF. DNA of the CDR3: TGTGCCAGCAGTTTAGCAGGGTACGAGCAGTACTTC. Filled out from reference TRBV28 and TRBJ2-7, the complete variable domain reads DVKVTQSSRYLVKRTGEKVFLECVQDMDHENMFWYRQDPGLGLRLIYFSYDVKMKEKGDIPEGYSVSREKKERFSLILESASTNQTSMYLCASSLAGYEQYFGPGTRLTVT.

The rearrangement links TRBV5-6 to TRBJ1-3, with 9 bases lining up with TRBD1. Germline CDR1 and CDR2: SGHDT and YYEEEE. The ends lost 4 bases at V and 5 bases at J; junction bases unmatched: 4. The CDR3 is 14 amino acids. In nucleotides, the CDR3 is TGTGCCAGCAGCCAACAGGGGGCGAGAAACACCATATATTTT. Amino acids: CASSQQGARNTIYF.

This clone showed up just a few times. V usage is TRBV27 and J usage is TRBJ2-1, with 7 bases identical to TRBD2. This CDR3 has 16 residues. V shed 1 base, J shed 1 base, and the junction held 4 bases outside the gene matches. Per the germline V gene, CDR1 is MNHEY and CDR2 is SMNVEV (reference sequence). The CDR3 region has the DNA TGTGCCAGCAGTTTATATGGGACTACTTCCTACAATGAGCAGTTCTTC. It is translated as CASSLYGTTSYNEQFF.

As for this clone: Sequence at one end of the junction differs from germline and may be a read error. The chain joins TRBV6-5 to TRBJ2-1, with 7 bases aligning to TRBD2. CDR1 and CDR2 (germline): MNHEY, SVGAGI. CDR3 length equals 14 residues. The CDR3 nucleotides are TGTGCCAGCAGTTGGGCGGGGGAGCAAACGGGTTGGATCTTC. Translated, it gives CASSWAGEQTGWIF.

There are a few counts of this clone. This sequence joins TRBV9 and TRBJ2-3; 14 bases agree with TRBD2. The CDR3 is 20 amino acids. V lost 0 bases and J lost 1; bases outside the gene matches: 10. CDR1 and CDR2 from the germline V gene are SGDLS and YYNGEE. CDR3 nucleotide sequence: TGTGCCAGCAGCGTAGAGGGACTAGCGGGGGAAGCCCTTGGCACAGATACGCAGTATTTT. This codes for CASSVEGLAGEALGTDTQYF.

This chain links TRBV27 with TRBJ1-6; a possible D gene is TRBD1 (5 bases). Trimming took 3 bases from V and 8 from J, leaving 11 bases between them. CDR3 length: 14 residues. Germline V gene lookup returns CDR1 MNHEY and CDR2 SMNVEV (reference sequence). As DNA, the CDR3 is TGTGCCAGCAGTTTTCACGGGACCTATTCACCCCTCCACTTT. Encoded protein: CASSFHGTYSPLHF.

The V and J genes are TRBV7-2 and TRBJ2-1; 14 nucleotides align to TRBD2. Per germline, CDR1 SGHTA and CDR2 FQGNSA. The CDR3 consists of 17 residues. J gave up 7 bases and V 3 bases, and 8 bases lay outside the gene matches. CDR3 amino acids: CASSFGTSGRRWNEQFF. CDR3 sequence (DNA): TGTGCCAGCAGCTTCGGGACTAGCGGGAGAAGATGGAATGAGCAGTTCTTC.

As for this clone: A read error is likely here: a far larger clone is one base away. This chain joins TRBV11-2 and TRBJ2-3; 7 nucleotides agree with TRBD2. The CDR3 loop spans 13 amino acids. Germline V gives CDR1 SGHAT, CDR2 FQNNGV. Unmatched junction bases numbered 2, after V lost 7 bases and J lost 1 base. The CDR3 nucleotides are TGTGCCAGCACACGGGGGGGCACAGATACGCAGTATTTT. It translates to CASTRGGTDTQYF.

The chain links TRBV30 to TRBJ2-7; D tentatively fits TRBD1 or TRBD2 (6 bases each). CDR3 length: 14 residues. V lost 4 bases and J lost 4, with 17 bases in between. Per germline, CDR1 GTSNPN and CDR2 SVGIG (reference sequence). The CDR3 DNA reads as TGTGCCTGGAATGTGGGGGGCAAGGCGTACGAGCAGTACTTC. Amino acid sequence: CAWNVGGKAYEQYF.

This rearrangement joins TRBV19 to TRBJ2-2; D is possibly TRBD1 (5 bases). V was clipped by 5 bases and J by 5 bases, with 9 bases between them. This CDR3 is built from 13 residues. CDR1 and CDR2 from the germline V gene are LNHDA and SQIVND (reference sequence). The CDR3 region has the DNA TGTGCCAGTAGTGCAGGGTGGACCGGGGAGCTGTTTTTT. It translates to CASSAGWTGELFF. The full variable domain, in which reference TRBV19 and TRBJ2-2 provide the parts outside the CDR3, is DGGITQSPKYLFRKEGQNVTLSCEQNLNHDAMYWYRQDPGQGLRLIYYSQIVNDFQKGDIAEGYSVSREKKESFPLTVTSAQKNPTAFYLCASSAGWTGELFFGEGSRLTVL.

The sample holds one count of this clone. The chain combines TRBV6-1 with TRBJ2-1; the match to TRBD2 covers 10 bases. The trim removed 3 bases at V and 7 bases at J, leaving 3 bases unmatched. CDR1 is MNHNS and CDR2 is SASEGT in the germline V gene. The CDR3 totals 14 residues. Here the CDR3 DNA reads TGTGCCAGCAGTGATACTAGCGGGGTAAATGAGCAGTTCTTC. Its protein is CASSDTSGVNEQFF.

This chain joins TRBV6-1 and TRBJ1-4; no definite D call. The CDR3 spans 16 residues. The germline CDR1 and CDR2 sequences are MNHNS and SASEGT. The V gene lost 0 bases and the J gene lost 0 bases, with 8 bases spanning the gap. In DNA, the CDR3 is TGTGCCAGCAGTGAAGCGGGCGGGGCAACTAATGAAAAACTGTTTTTT. Amino acid sequence: CASSEAGGATNEKLFF.

This clone was seen more than once but under ten times. This sample also contains other DNA sequences that code for the same CDR3. The J gene is TRBJ1-1, the V gene TRBV7-9; D ambiguous. V gave up 0 bases and J gave up 2 bases, with 4 bases separating them. Looked up from germline, CDR1 is SEHNR and CDR2 is FQNEAQ (reference sequence). CDR3 length: 13 residues. The CDR3 nucleotides are TGTGCCAGCAGCTTAGCGGGAAACACTGAAGCTTTCTTT. It translates to CASSLAGNTEAFF.

The V call is TRBV7-9, the J call TRBJ1-4; possibly TRBD1 for D (6 bases). This CDR3 comprises 15 residues. Germline V gene lookup returns CDR1 SEHNR and CDR2 FQNEAQ (reference sequence). V lost 5 bases to trimming and J lost 3 bases, with 13 bases between them. CDR3 loop: CASSKRDIANEKLFF. The CDR3 nucleotides are TGTGCCAGCAGCAAAAGGGACATAGCTAATGAAAAACTGTTTTTT.

Worth noting for this clone: A far larger clone is a single base away, which makes a read error likely. Different DNA sequences within this sample yield the same CDR3. The rearrangement links TRBV7-9 to TRBJ1-1; tentatively, D is TRBD1 (5 bases). Deletions cut 5 bases from V and 1 base from J, with 8 bases between. The CDR3 consists of 13 residues. In germline, CDR1 is SEHNR, CDR2 FQNEAQ (reference sequence). The CDR3 region is CASSTTANTEAFF. The DNA of the CDR3 is TGTGCCAGCAGCACGACAGCGAACACTGAAGCTTTCTTT. Based on the CDR3 plus reference TRBV7-9 and TRBJ1-1, the full variable domain is DTGVSQNPRHKITKRGQNVTFRCDPISEHNRLYWYRQTLGQGPEFLTYFQNEAQLEKSRLLSDRFSAERPKGSFSTLEIQRTEQGDSAMYLCASSTTANTEAFFGQGTRLTVV.

This clone was observed a single time. The rearrangement uses TRBV28 and TRBJ1-5; a weak D match, TRBD1 (5 bases). V shed 9 bases and J shed 6 bases, with 21 bases lying between them. This CDR3 comprises 15 residues. Germline V gene data show CDR1 as MDHEN and CDR2 as SYDVKM. The CDR3, as DNA: TGTGCCAGTCGACAAGCCGGGGGGAACGCTCAGCCCCAGCATTTT. Its translation is CASRQAGGNAQPQHF.

V usage is TRBV12-2 and J usage is TRBJ2-5; TRBD2 was called by the table and not checked on the DNA. TRBV12-2 is an annotated pseudogene. The CDR3 contains 12 residues. The CDR3 protein is CASRLALYPQYF. The CDR3 DNA reads TGTGCAAGTCGCTTAGCGCTCTACCCCCAGTACTTC.